These 32 T cell receptor beta chains originate from one sample sequenced in a study of blood T cell repertoires in COVID-19 (dated by TCRdb to about 2020). The library was built by means of the immunoSEQ multiplex PCR assay. Entries here come from immuneACCESS through TCRdb and include only in-frame sequences with V and J called. Some clones fail to appear in such tables; in the studies checked, an unresolved V gene covers under half of the shortfall, and the cause of the remainder is unknown. Across this sample there are 390,000 or so clones, with approximately 89% seen only once. Of the sample, 10% is held by the ten largest clones. The specimen sequenced was peripheral blood. The receptor source for this set is a woman aged 25 to 39 with COVID-19, enrolled during active disease.

This chain uses TRBV5-1 with TRBJ2-7; tentative D call: TRBD1 (5 bases). The CDR3 extends over 14 amino acids. V shed 1 base and J shed 2 bases, with 10 bases lying between them. Germline V gives CDR1 SGHRS, CDR2 YFSETQ. CDR3 in DNA: TGCGCCAGCAGCTTGCACAGGACCCCCTACGAGCAGTACTTC. Amino acid sequence: CASSLHRTPYEQYF.

V gene TRBV4-1 combines with J gene TRBJ2-7; D perhaps matches TRBD1 (6 bases). From germline, CDR1 is MGHRA and CDR2 YSYEKL. The V end lost 1 base, the J end lost 5 bases, and 15 bases lay between the germline ends. The CDR3 consists of 15 residues. The CDR3 here is CASSQVGHPRDEQYF. In DNA, the CDR3 is TGCGCCAGCAGCCAAGTGGGACACCCCAGGGACGAGCAGTACTTC.

The chain has TRBV6-1 and TRBJ1-2, with D possibly TRBD1 on 6 matching bases. Per the germline V gene, CDR1 is MNHNS and CDR2 is SASEGT. The CDR3 has 20 residues. Trimming shortened V by 2 bases and J by 2 bases, and 27 bases separated the two germline ends. The CDR3, as DNA: TGTGCCAGCAGTGAACCCCCCTCCTGGACAGACAAGACATCAAACTATGGCTACACCTTC. Residues: CASSEPPSWTDKTSNYGYTF.

This clone was seen repeatedly, ten times or more. This sequence joins TRBV18 and TRBJ2-7; TRBD1 matches at 10 bases. V gave up 4 bases and J gave up 6 bases; unmatched junction bases: 12. This CDR3 is built from 16 residues. CDR1 and CDR2 from the germline V gene are KGHSH and LQKENI. In DNA, the CDR3 is TGTGCCAGCTCACGGCTGACAGGGGGCGGTGTGGGCGAGCAGTACTTC. This translates into CASSRLTGGGVGEQYF.

The chain links TRBV20-1 to TRBJ2-7, with D unclear. Germline values: CDR1 DFQATT, CDR2 SNEGSKA (reference sequence). The CDR3 is 11 residues long. Trimming cost V 5 bases and J 9 bases, with 14 bases left between them. This chain's CDR3 is CSADNNDAQYF. The CDR3 DNA reads as TGCAGTGCTGACAACAATGACGCGCAGTACTTC.

This CDR3 reads CASTLGGDREKLFF. The CDR3 region has the DNA TGTGCCAGCACCTTGGGGGGGGATAGAGAAAAACTGTTTTTT. The chain links TRBV25-1 to TRBJ1-4; TRBD1 might be the D (5 bases). Trimming stripped 7 bases from V and 8 bases from J, with 17 bases between. CDR3 length: 14 residues. Germline V CDR1 and CDR2: MGHDK, SYGVNS.

The chain is built from TRBV9 and TRBJ2-5, with 8 bases fitting TRBD1. The J segment lost 1 base and the V segment lost 1 base, leaving 6 bases of the junction unmatched. CDR1 and CDR2 from the germline V gene are SGDLS and YYNGEE. The length of the CDR3 is 16 residues. The CDR3: CASSVPTTGGQETQYF. The CDR3 coding sequence is TGTGCCAGCAGCGTACCCACAACAGGGGGCCAAGAGACCCAGTACTTC.

CDR3 DNA: TGTGCCAGCCGAACGAGGGACTCCCGTCCCGGGGAGCTGTTTTTT. It is translated as CASRTRDSRPGELFF. V usage is TRBV5-8 and J usage is TRBJ2-2; TRBD2 is a possible D gene (6 bases). Trimming took off 7 bases at V and 6 bases at J, with 19 bases between the two ends. CDR1 SGHTS and CDR2 YDEGEE come from the germline V gene. The length of the CDR3 is 15 residues.

This clone came up a few times. This chain uses TRBV7-8 with TRBJ2-7; a possible D gene is TRBD1 (6 bases). Trimming removed 0 bases from V and 2 bases from J, with 8 bases in between. In germline, CDR1 is SGHVS, CDR2 FQNEAQ. This CDR3 contains 14 residues. This CDR3 is CASSLAQGPYEQYF. For the CDR3, the DNA is TGTGCCAGCAGCTTAGCACAGGGACCCTACGAGCAGTACTTC.

This chain links TRBV6-2 or TRBV6-3 with TRBJ1-5, with 7 bases lining up with TRBD1. The CDR3 has 16 amino acids. The V gene's germline CDR1 is MNHEY and CDR2 SVGEGT. J lost 7 bases, V lost 5 bases, and 14 bases had no gene match. The CDR3 DNA is TGTGCCAGCAGTCCGCCGACAGGGATCGAGGGGCAGCCCCAGCATTTT. It specifies CASSPPTGIEGQPQHF.

The V call is TRBV9, the J call TRBJ2-7, with TRBD1 identical over 9 bases. With V trimmed by 7 bases and J by 1 base, 9 bases remained unmatched. The length of the CDR3 is 15 residues. Per germline, CDR1 SGDLS and CDR2 YYNGEE. CDR3: CASSSGTGISYEQYF. The DNA for the CDR3 is TGTGCCAGCTCCTCCGGGACAGGGATTTCCTACGAGCAGTACTTC. The variable domain in full, with the rest retrieved from reference TRBV9 and TRBJ2-7, is DSGVTQTPKHLITATGQRVTLRCSPRSGDLSVYWYQQSLDQGLQFLIQYYNGEERAKGNILERFSAQQFPDLHSELNLSSLELGDSALYFCASSSGTGISYEQYFGPGTRLTVT.

The rearrangement links TRBV19 to TRBJ2-7, with TRBD1 matching over 9 bases. Germline lookup yields CDR1 LNHDA and CDR2 SQIVND (reference sequence). Trimming at V came to 6 bases and at J to 3 bases, leaving 6 bases not matched to a gene. This CDR3 region has 14 residues. The CDR3 spells CASRRTGEGYEQYF. DNA for the CDR3: TGTGCCAGTAGGCGGACAGGGGAGGGCTACGAGCAGTACTTC.

The CDR3 DNA is TGTGCCAGCAGTGAAACTCGTCGCACTGAAGCTTTCTTT. Protein: CASSETRRTEAFF. This sequence joins TRBV2 and TRBJ1-1; D unresolved. V shed 2 bases and J shed 4 bases, with 8 bases lying between them. The CDR3 loop spans 13 amino acids. The germline V gene encodes CDR1 SNHLY and CDR2 FYNNEI.

This clone has just one count. This chain links TRBV6-2 or TRBV6-3 with TRBJ2-4, with a weak D call TRBD1 (6 bases). This CDR3 spans 17 amino acids. V lost 4 bases and J lost 0, with 16 bases in between. CDR1 MNHEY and CDR2 SVGEGT come from the germline V gene. In DNA, the CDR3 is TGTGCCAGCAGTTGGACCGAGACAGGTATAGCCAAAAACATTCAGTACTTC. Translating gives CASSWTETGIAKNIQYF.

The rearrangement uses TRBV13 and TRBJ2-7, with 10 positions matching TRBD1. V was pared by 5 bases and J by 4 bases, with 11 bases of the junction left unmatched. The CDR3 runs 16 residues. Germline loops: CDR1 PRHDT, CDR2 FYEKMQ (reference sequence). This chain's CDR3 is CASSRVRTGGRYEQYF. CDR3 nucleotide sequence: TGTGCCAGCAGCCGAGTTAGGACAGGGGGGAGGTACGAGCAGTACTTC.

This chain links TRBV6-1 with TRBJ1-2, with D possibly matching TRBD1 (5 bases). The V and J ends lost 2 bases and 0 bases respectively, with 10 bases between them. CDR3 length equals 15 residues. From germline, CDR1 is MNHNS and CDR2 SASEGT. The CDR3: CASSEMSGTNYGYTF. CDR3 nucleotides: TGTGCCAGCAGTGAAATGTCAGGGACTAACTATGGCTACACCTTC.

For the CDR3, the DNA is TGTGCCACCCAACCGGGACTAGCGGGAGTAAGAGGTGGGAATGAGCAGTTCTTC. Its translation: CATQPGLAGVRGGNEQFF. The V gene is TRBV5-4, the J gene TRBJ2-1; 14 bases fit TRBD2. The CDR3 spans 18 residues. In germline, CDR1 is SGHNT, CDR2 YYREEE (reference sequence). The V segment lost 9 bases and the J segment 7 bases; nucleotides outside the gene matches: 18.

The genes are TRBV4-1 and TRBJ2-7; TRBD2 agrees at 9 bases. With V trimmed by 4 bases and J by 4 bases, 8 bases remained unmatched. The CDR3 runs to 15 residues. Germline-derived CDR1 and CDR2 are MGHRA and YSYEKL. CDR3 sequence (DNA): TGCGCCAGCAGCCCCCCTGGGCTAGCGGGATACGAGCAGTACTTC. Amino acid sequence: CASSPPGLAGYEQYF.

The V and J genes are TRBV19 and TRBJ1-3, with no clear D. Germline CDR1 and CDR2: LNHDA and SQIVND (reference sequence). The CDR3 has 15 residues. Trimming removed 6 bases from V and 0 bases from J, with 12 bases in between. CDR3 sequence reads: CASSSERFSGNTIYF. In DNA, the CDR3 is TGTGCCAGTAGCAGTGAGCGGTTCTCTGGAAACACCATATATTTT.

J is TRBJ1-4 and V is TRBV28; D not certain. Trimming pared 3 bases from V and 1 base from J, leaving 9 bases between. Germline assignment: CDR1 MDHEN and CDR2 SYDVKM. This CDR3 comprises 15 residues. This CDR3 reads CASSFPSGTNEKLFF. The CDR3 DNA reads TGTGCCAGCAGTTTCCCGAGCGGAACTAATGAAAAACTGTTTTTT. Using reference TRBV28 and TRBJ1-4 for the parts outside the CDR3, the full variable domain is DVKVTQSSRYLVKRTGEKVFLECVQDMDHENMFWYRQDPGLGLRLIYFSYDVKMKEKGDIPEGYSVSREKKERFSLILESASTNQTSMYLCASSFPSGTNEKLFFGSGTQLSVL.

The CDR3 loop is CATSREGGAREQYF. The CDR3 DNA follows: TGTGCCACCAGCAGAGAAGGCGGAGCGAGAGAGCAGTACTTC. The chain couples TRBV15 to TRBJ2-7; no definite D call. V was clipped by 0 bases and J by 7 bases, with 13 bases between them. CDR1 is LNHNV, CDR2 YYDKDF, per germline (reference sequence). The CDR3 runs 14 residues.

The V call is TRBV4-1, the J call TRBJ1-1; D ambiguous. Germline assignment: CDR1 MGHRA and CDR2 YSYEKL. Trimming took 4 bases from V and 5 from J, leaving 11 bases between them. This CDR3 region has 13 residues. CDR3 in DNA: TGCGCCAGCAGCCTGGCCGGAGGGACTGAAGCTTTCTTT. This codes for CASSLAGGTEAFF.

V is TRBV5-1 and J is TRBJ1-1, with D possibly being TRBD1 (5 bases). This CDR3 is 13 amino acids long. V dropped 0 bases and J dropped 8 bases, with 11 bases sitting between them. Germline CDR1 reads SGHRS; CDR2 reads YFSETQ. CDR3 DNA sequence: TGCGCCAGCAGCTTGGCAGGGTTGATGGAAGCTTTCTTT. As protein: CASSLAGLMEAFF. Using reference TRBV5-1 and TRBJ1-1 for the parts outside the CDR3, the full variable domain is KAGVTQTPRYLIKTRGQQVTLSCSPISGHRSVSWYQQTPGQGLQFLFEYFSETQRNKGNFPGRFSGRQFSNSRSEMNVSTLELGDSALYLCASSLAGLMEAFFGQGTRLTVV.

This chain uses TRBV6-6 with TRBJ1-1; D gene uncertain. CDR1 MNHNY and CDR2 SVGAGI come from the germline V gene (reference sequence). This CDR3 is built from 15 residues. V shed 2 bases and J shed 1 base, with 11 bases lying between them. The CDR3 protein is CASSYARRTNTEAFF. The CDR3 DNA sequence: TGTGCCAGCAGTTACGCCAGGAGGACGAACACTGAAGCTTTCTTT.

J is TRBJ2-3 and V is TRBV9; 16 positions match TRBD2. The CDR3 sequence is 20 residues long. CDR1 and CDR2 (germline): SGDLS, YYNGEE. Trimming cost V 0 bases and J 1 base; bases outside gene matches: 8. The CDR3 loop reads CASSVGEGLAGGKGTDTQYF. CDR3 in DNA: TGTGCCAGCAGCGTAGGTGAGGGACTAGCGGGAGGGAAGGGCACAGATACGCAGTATTTT. The full variable domain, completed using reference TRBV9 and TRBJ2-3, is DSGVTQTPKHLITATGQRVTLRCSPRSGDLSVYWYQQSLDQGLQFLIQYYNGEERAKGNILERFSAQQFPDLHSELNLSSLELGDSALYFCASSVGEGLAGGKGTDTQYFGPGTRLTVL.

This rearrangement joins TRBV30 to TRBJ2-7; D may be TRBD2 (7 bases). Germline V gives CDR1 GTSNPN, CDR2 SVGIG (reference sequence). The CDR3 loop spans 12 amino acids. The chain's CDR3 is CGGGLSSYEQYF. CDR3 bases: TGTGGGGGGGGCCTGAGCTCCTACGAGCAGTACTTC.

This chain links TRBV3-1 (or the pseudogene TRBV3-2) with TRBJ1-1; D may be TRBD1 (5 bases). The germline CDR1 and CDR2 sequences are LGHDT and YNNKEL (reference sequence). The CDR3 is 15 amino acids. The V and J ends lost 4 bases and 7 bases respectively, with 19 bases between them. The chain's CDR3 is CASSLRQTRRFEAFF. CDR3 DNA: TGTGCCAGCAGCCTCCGACAGACAAGGCGATTTGAAGCTTTCTTT.

V usage is TRBV23-1 and J usage is TRBJ2-7, with a tentative D call TRBD1 (6 bases). TRBV23-1 has ORF status, its function being uncertain. The CDR3 loop spans 17 amino acids. V shed 2 bases and J shed 3 bases, with 20 bases lying between them. CDR3 DNA sequence: TGCGCCAGCAGTCAACCAGCCGGGACAAGATATAACTACGAGCAGTACTTC. Translated, it gives CASSQPAGTRYNYEQYF.

The chain links TRBV11-2 to TRBJ2-7, with D tentatively TRBD1 (6 bases). V lost 6 bases and J lost 0, with 15 bases in between. The CDR3 extends over 15 amino acids. CDR1 and CDR2 (germline): SGHAT, FQNNGV. CDR3 sequence: CASRPTGSNSYEQYF. The CDR3 DNA reads as TGTGCCAGCAGACCAACAGGGTCGAACTCCTACGAGCAGTACTTC.

The chain combines TRBV7-9 with TRBJ2-5, with 9 bases lining up with TRBD1. This CDR3 region has 18 residues. Germline CDR1 SEHNR, CDR2 FQNEAQ (reference sequence). Unmatched junction bases numbered 15, after V lost 3 bases and J lost 4 bases. The CDR3 DNA reads as TGTGCCAGCAGCTTGAATCTCGCGGGGACAGGGAAGTTAGAGACCCAGTACTTC. Amino acid sequence: CASSLNLAGTGKLETQYF.

The V and J genes are TRBV24-1 and TRBJ2-1; the match to TRBD2 covers 8 bases. This CDR3 region has 16 residues. Losses at the gene ends were 1 base for V and 9 bases for J; bases not matched to a gene: 10. Germline V CDR1 and CDR2: KGHDR, SFDVKD. The CDR3 here is CATSDFGIAGRVEQFF. The CDR3, as DNA: TGTGCCACCAGTGATTTTGGGATAGCGGGGCGTGTTGAGCAGTTCTTC.

The V call is TRBV5-4, the J call TRBJ1-2; the D gene is possibly TRBD1 (6 bases). The germline V gene encodes CDR1 SGHNT and CDR2 YYREEE (reference sequence). V lost 1 base to trimming and J lost 0 bases, with 10 bases between them. The length of the CDR3 is 15 residues. The CDR3 nucleotides read TGTGCCAGCAGCTTGTCGGCAGGGGCTAACTATGGCTACACCTTC. Translated: CASSLSAGANYGYTF.